The source of this T cell receptor (beta chain) is a study of CD8 T cells in ankylosing spondylitis. Study outcomes and limitations: Roughly 8 highly homologous variants formed a TCR beta motif that appeared characteristic of ankylosing spondylitis blood.

Via MiXCR, TCRdb re-called the 5' RACE reads, giving one row per CDR3 protein. The data hold under 200,000 distinct CDR3 sequences, with more than 9% observed a single time. This clonotype was observed once. Its antigen is unidentified. A much bigger clone sits one base away, suggesting this may be a read error. CDR1 MGHDK and CDR2 SYGVNS come from the germline V gene. This CDR3 is 12 amino acids long. The source of this sequence is a male donor with ankylosing spondylitis or in good health (not recorded which). The genes are TRBV25-1 and TRBJ2-3; D remains unclear. The sequencing input was blood, either unsorted or a sorted T cell fraction (not recorded which). CDR3 nucleotide sequence: TGTACCAGCAGTGATACTGGAGATACGCAGTATTTT. This translates into CTSSDTGDTQYF.